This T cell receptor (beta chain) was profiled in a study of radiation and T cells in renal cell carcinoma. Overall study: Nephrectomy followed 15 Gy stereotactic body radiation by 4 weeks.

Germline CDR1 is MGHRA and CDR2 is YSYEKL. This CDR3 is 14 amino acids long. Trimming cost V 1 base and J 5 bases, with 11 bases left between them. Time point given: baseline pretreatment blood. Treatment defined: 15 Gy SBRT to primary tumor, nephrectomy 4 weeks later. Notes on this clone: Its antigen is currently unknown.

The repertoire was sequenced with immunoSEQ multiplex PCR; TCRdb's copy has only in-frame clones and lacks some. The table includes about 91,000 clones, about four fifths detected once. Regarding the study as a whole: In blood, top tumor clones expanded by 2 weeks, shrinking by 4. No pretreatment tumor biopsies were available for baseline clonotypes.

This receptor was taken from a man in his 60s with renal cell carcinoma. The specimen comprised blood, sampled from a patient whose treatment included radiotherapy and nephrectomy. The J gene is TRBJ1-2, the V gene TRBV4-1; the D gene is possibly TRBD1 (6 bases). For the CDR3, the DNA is TGCGCCAGCAGCCAAGGACAGGATTTTTATGGCTACACCTTC. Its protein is CASSQGQDFYGYTF.